This is a list of T cell receptor beta chains from one sample in a study of T cells in Graves' hyperthyroidism and ophthalmopathy. Each CDR3 protein gets one entry after TCRdb re-called the multiplex PCR reads with MiXCR. This table has over 500,000 distinct CDR3 sequences, roughly 18% appearing once. The sample consisted of blood. All receptors come from a young woman with Graves' ophthalmopathy. The conserved cysteine and the conserved F or W are not part of the CDR3 here.

j_call v_call cdr3_aa
TRBJ2-1 TRBV19 ASSIAGGVRLAGDWDEQF
TRBJ2-3 TRBV2 ASSRGGAGTDTQY
TRBJ1-4 TRBV10-3 AISGGRGEKLF
TRBJ1-1 TRBV3-1 ASSNRVLTEAF
TRBJ1-2 TRBV5-4 ASTVGGNYGYT
TRBJ2-7 TRBV13 ASSEQGKTTYEQY
TRBJ2-5 TRBV27 ASSNTGGRETQY
TRBJ2-7 TRBV4-1 ASSQPGGSYEQY
TRBJ2-3 TRBV10-3 AISEGAASTDTQY
TRBJ2-3 TRBV15 ATSSRAGYTDTQY
TRBJ1-1 TRBV2 ASSEWGNTEAF
TRBJ1-1 TRBV30 AWRGTADTEAF
TRBJ1-5 TRBV4-1 ASSQEGGGNQPQH
TRBJ2-1 TRBV4-1 ASSQASAYNEQF
TRBJ1-5 TRBV28 ASSWGLGHQPQH
TRBJ2-1 TRBV28 ASSLLNNEQF
TRBJ1-5 TRBV27 ASRPQH
TRBJ1-2 TRBV5-1 ASSLGGSYMYGYT
TRBJ1-1 TRBV20-1 SARGRLIEAF
TRBJ2-1 TRBV3-1 ASSVAADNVFGEQF
TRBJ1-5 TRBV6-9 ASSYSPPGQAGQPQH
TRBJ1-6 TRBV28 ASSKTGSYNSPLH
TRBJ2-3 TRBV11-2 ASSLTTTSTDTQY
TRBJ2-1 TRBV12-3/TRBV12-4 ASSPSVGGNEQF
TRBJ2-7 TRBV5-1 ASSLEGTGTAQY
TRBJ1-5 TRBV29-1 SVQVDSNQPQH
TRBJ2-5 TRBV30 AWSVQTGTQY
TRBJ1-1 TRBV20-1 SARTGPMNTEAF
TRBJ2-1 TRBV7-3 ASSPDGSRNEQF
TRBJ2-7 TRBV11-2 ASSTRTGAYEQY
TRBJ1-2 TRBV30 AWSPGTGGSYGYT
TRBJ1-5 TRBV28 ASSLIGWTGDNNQPQH
TRBJ2-5 TRBV6-1 ASSRLAGGEETQY
TRBJ2-2 TRBV2 ASSGFVGELF
TRBJ1-5 TRBV4-1 ASSQAPNRGNQPQH
TRBJ2-2 TRBV7-9 ASSNGQGEAGELF
TRBJ2-7 TRBV6-1 ASSEVSGYEQY
TRBJ2-3 TRBV20-1 SAWTSGRDTQY
TRBJ1-5 TRBV15 ATSRDRRVGQPQH
TRBJ1-4 TRBV27 ASSGDNEKLF
TRBJ2-5 TRBV27 ASSGGGIQETQY
TRBJ1-2 TRBV28 ASNPLGVGYGYT
TRBJ1-1 TRBV30 AWSLTGRAF
TRBJ2-7 TRBV15 ATSRGQGANEQY
TRBJ2-7 TRBV29-1 SVGADLIYEQY
TRBJ1-4 TRBV7-7 ASSSAENEKLF
TRBJ2-7 TRBV15 ATSRDRGDSLSYEQY
TRBJ1-1 TRBV6-1 ASSEDSLGRGGAEAF
TRBJ1-1 TRBV19 ASSMGLGSTEAF
TRBJ2-1 TRBV20-1 SAPPDRGVSYNEQF
TRBJ1-4 TRBV7-6 ASSIRSANEKLF
TRBJ2-1 TRBV9 ASSVVSGQPYNEQF
TRBJ1-4 TRBV4-1 ASSQLSRGQKLF
TRBJ1-2 TRBV6-1 ASSEVAGYGYT